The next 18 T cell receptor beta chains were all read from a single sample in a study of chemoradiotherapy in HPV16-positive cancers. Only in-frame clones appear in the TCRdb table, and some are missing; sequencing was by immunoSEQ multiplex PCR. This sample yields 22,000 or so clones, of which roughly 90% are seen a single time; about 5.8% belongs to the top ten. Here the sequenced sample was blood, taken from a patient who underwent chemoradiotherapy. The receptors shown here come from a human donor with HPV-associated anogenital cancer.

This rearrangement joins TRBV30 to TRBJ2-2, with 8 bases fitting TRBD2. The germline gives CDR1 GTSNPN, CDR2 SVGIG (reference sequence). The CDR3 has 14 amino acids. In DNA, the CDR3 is TGTTCAACAAAGCGGGGGCGCGTCACCGGGGAGCTGTTTTTT. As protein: CSTKRGRVTGELFF.

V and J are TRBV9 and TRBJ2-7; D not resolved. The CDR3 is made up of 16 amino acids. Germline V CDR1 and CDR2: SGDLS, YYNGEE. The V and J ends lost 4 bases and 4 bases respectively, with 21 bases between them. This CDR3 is CASSSSLGSQPYEQYF. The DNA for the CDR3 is TGTGCCAGCAGCTCTTCCCTGGGCAGTCAGCCATACGAGCAGTACTTC. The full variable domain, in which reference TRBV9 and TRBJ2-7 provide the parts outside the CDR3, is DSGVTQTPKHLITATGQRVTLRCSPRSGDLSVYWYQQSLDQGLQFLIQYYNGEERAKGNILERFSAQQFPDLHSELNLSSLELGDSALYFCASSSSLGSQPYEQYFGPGTRLTVT.

The CDR3 loop reads CASSIKGSQGTGELFF. The CDR3, as DNA: TGTGCCAGTAGTATAAAGGGCAGCCAGGGCACCGGGGAGCTGTTTTTT. J is TRBJ2-2 and V is TRBV19, with D possibly being TRBD1 (5 bases). CDR3 length: 16 amino acids. V was clipped by 2 bases and J by 4 bases, with 14 bases between them. The germline V gene encodes CDR1 LNHDA and CDR2 SQIVND (reference sequence).

This CDR3 is CASRPQEGRRYEQYF. The CDR3 nucleotides read TGTGCCAGCAGGCCGCAGGAGGGGCGTCGGTACGAGCAGTACTTC. The rearrangement joins TRBV6-6 to TRBJ2-7, with a weak D call TRBD2 (6 bases). Germline assignment: CDR1 MNHNY and CDR2 SVGAGI (reference sequence). The CDR3 contains 15 residues. V lost 6 bases and J 4 bases, leaving 19 bases between the germline ends.

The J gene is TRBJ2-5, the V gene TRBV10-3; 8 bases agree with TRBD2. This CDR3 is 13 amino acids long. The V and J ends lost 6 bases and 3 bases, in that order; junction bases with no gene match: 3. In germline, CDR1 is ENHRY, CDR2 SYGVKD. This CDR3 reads CAISPAGEETQYF. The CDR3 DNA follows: TGTGCCATCAGCCCAGCGGGAGAAGAGACCCAGTACTTC.

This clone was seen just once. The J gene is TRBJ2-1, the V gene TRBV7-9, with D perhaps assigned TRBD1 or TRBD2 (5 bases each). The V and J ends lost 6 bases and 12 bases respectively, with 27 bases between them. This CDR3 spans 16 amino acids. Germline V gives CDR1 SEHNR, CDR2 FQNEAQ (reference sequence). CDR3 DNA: TGTGCCAGCAGAAACACGGTGGGGACGGACTTCTTAATGCAGTTCTTC. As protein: CASRNTVGTDFLMQFF.

The CDR3: CASSDLRTGLGKLFF. In DNA, the CDR3 is TGTGCCAGCAGTGACCTTAGGACAGGTCTGGGAAAACTGTTTTTT. The chain carries TRBV6-1 and TRBJ1-4; 7 nucleotides match TRBD1. The CDR3 is made up of 15 amino acids. The germline gives CDR1 MNHNS, CDR2 SASEGT. V lost 3 bases and J lost 10; bases outside the gene matches: 11.

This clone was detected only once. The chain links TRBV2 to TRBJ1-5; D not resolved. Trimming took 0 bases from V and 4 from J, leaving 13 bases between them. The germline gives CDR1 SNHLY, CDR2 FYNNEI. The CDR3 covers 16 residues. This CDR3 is CASSEARADPNQPQHF. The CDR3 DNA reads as TGTGCCAGCAGTGAAGCGCGGGCAGACCCGAATCAGCCCCAGCATTTT.

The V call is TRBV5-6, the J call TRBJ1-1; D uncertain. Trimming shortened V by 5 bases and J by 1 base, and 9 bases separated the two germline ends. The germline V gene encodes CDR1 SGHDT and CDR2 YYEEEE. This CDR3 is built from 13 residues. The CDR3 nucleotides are TGTGCCAGCAGTCAACAGCGGAACACTGAAGCTTTCTTT. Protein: CASSQQRNTEAFF.

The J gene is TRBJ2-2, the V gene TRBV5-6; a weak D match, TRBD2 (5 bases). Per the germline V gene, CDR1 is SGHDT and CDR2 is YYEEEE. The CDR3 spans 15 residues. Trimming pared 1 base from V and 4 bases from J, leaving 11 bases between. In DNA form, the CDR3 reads TGTGCCAGCAGCTTGCGTATAGGAGGCACCGGGGAGCTGTTTTTT. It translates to CASSLRIGGTGELFF.

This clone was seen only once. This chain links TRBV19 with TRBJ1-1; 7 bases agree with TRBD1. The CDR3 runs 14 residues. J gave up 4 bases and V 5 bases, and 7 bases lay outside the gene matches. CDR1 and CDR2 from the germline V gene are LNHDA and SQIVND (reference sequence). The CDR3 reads CASSVTGAVTEAFF. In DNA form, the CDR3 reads TGTGCCAGTAGTGTTACAGGGGCGGTCACTGAAGCTTTCTTT. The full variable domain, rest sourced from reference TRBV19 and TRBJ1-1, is DGGITQSPKYLFRKEGQNVTLSCEQNLNHDAMYWYRQDPGQGLRLIYYSQIVNDFQKGDIAEGYSVSREKKESFPLTVTSAQKNPTAFYLCASSVTGAVTEAFFGQGTRLTVV.

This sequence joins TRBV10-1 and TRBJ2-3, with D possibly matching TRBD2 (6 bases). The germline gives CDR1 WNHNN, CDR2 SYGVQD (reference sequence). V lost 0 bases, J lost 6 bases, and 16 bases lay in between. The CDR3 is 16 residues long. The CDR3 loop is CASSESGAGLGDTQYF. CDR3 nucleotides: TGCGCCAGCAGTGAGTCGGGCGCGGGGCTCGGGGATACGCAGTATTTT.

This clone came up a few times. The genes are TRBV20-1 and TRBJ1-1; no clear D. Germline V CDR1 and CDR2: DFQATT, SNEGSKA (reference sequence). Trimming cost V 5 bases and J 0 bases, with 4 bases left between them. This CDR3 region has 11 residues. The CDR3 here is CSAEVNTEAFF. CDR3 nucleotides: TGCAGTGCTGAGGTGAACACTGAAGCTTTCTTT.

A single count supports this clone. The CDR3 region has the DNA TGTGCCAGCAGTTCTGGTTCCTACGAGCAGTACTTC. Protein sequence: CASSSGSYEQYF. The chain couples TRBV28 to TRBJ2-7; D not resolved. V was trimmed by 4 bases and J by 1 base, leaving 5 bases between them. The CDR3 length is 12 residues. Germline V gene lookup returns CDR1 MDHEN and CDR2 SYDVKM.

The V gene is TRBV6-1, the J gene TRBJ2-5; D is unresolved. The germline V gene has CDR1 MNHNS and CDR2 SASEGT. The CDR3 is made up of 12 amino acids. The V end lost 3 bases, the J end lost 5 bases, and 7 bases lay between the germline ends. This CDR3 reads CASSEPGETQYF. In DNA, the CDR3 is TGTGCCAGCAGTGAGCCGGGCGAGACCCAGTACTTC.

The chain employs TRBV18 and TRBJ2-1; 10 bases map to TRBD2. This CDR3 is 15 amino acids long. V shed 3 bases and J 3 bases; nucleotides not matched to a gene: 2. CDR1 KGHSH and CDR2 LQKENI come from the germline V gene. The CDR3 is CASSPRTSGYNEQFF. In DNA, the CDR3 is TGTGCCAGCTCACCCCGGACTAGCGGCTACAATGAGCAGTTCTTC.

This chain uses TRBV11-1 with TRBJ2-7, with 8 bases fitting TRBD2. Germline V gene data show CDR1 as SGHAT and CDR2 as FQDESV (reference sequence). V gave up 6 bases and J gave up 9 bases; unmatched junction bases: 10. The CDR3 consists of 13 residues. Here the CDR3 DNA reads TGTGCCAGCAGTCCCCGGGAGGGTGTGTCGCAGTACTTC. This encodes CASSPREGVSQYF.

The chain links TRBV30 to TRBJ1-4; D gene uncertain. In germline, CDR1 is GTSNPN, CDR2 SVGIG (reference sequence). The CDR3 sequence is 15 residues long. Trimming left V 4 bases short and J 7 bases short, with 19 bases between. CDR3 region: CAWTRSGSKIEKLFF. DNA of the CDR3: TGTGCCTGGACCCGCTCCGGGTCTAAAATTGAAAAACTGTTTTTT.